The 8 T cell receptor beta chains below come from one sample, sequenced in a study of blood T cell repertoires in COVID-19. Data came from immunoSEQ multiplex PCR; TCRdb stores just in-frame clones and leaves some out. Here the sample spans 340,000 or so clones, around 90% being singletons. The sequencing sample was made of peripheral blood. The source is a man aged 50 to 59 with active or convalescent COVID-19.

The rearrangement links TRBV5-5 to TRBJ1-5, with 10 bases that match TRBD1. The CDR3 contains 14 residues. Trimming at V came to 0 bases and at J to 11 bases, leaving 5 bases not matched to a gene. CDR1 and CDR2 from the germline V gene are SGHKS and YYEKEE (reference sequence). CDR3 DNA sequence: TGTGCCAGCAGCTTGGTCGGGGGACAGGGGTCCCAGCATTTT. Translating it yields CASSLVGGQGSQHF.

The chain is built from TRBV28 and TRBJ2-3, with D possibly TRBD1 on 5 matching bases. This CDR3 spans 18 amino acids. The V and J ends lost 1 base and 0 bases respectively, with 17 bases between them. Germline CDR1 MDHEN, CDR2 SYDVKM. For the CDR3, the DNA is TGTGCCAGCAGTTTATATTTCCAGGGTGGGATTAGCACAGATACGCAGTATTTT. It codes for CASSLYFQGGISTDTQYF.

V gene TRBV28 combines with J gene TRBJ1-3; D remains unclear. V dropped 5 bases and J dropped 2 bases, with 16 bases sitting between them. Germline CDR1 MDHEN, CDR2 SYDVKM. CDR3 length equals 16 residues. The CDR3 sequence is CASSTLRSAAGNTIYF. The CDR3 bases are TGTGCCAGCAGTACCTTGAGGAGCGCAGCTGGAAACACCATATATTTT.

This chain connects TRBV10-3 to TRBJ2-4; a weak D match, TRBD1 (7 bases). Germline V gene data show CDR1 as ENHRY and CDR2 as SYGVKD. V was cut by 1 base and J by 6 bases, with 16 bases left in between. The CDR3 runs 16 residues. CDR3 bases: TGTGCCATCAGTGAGTTAGGTCAGGGGGGCAGAAACATTCAGTACTTC. Translating it yields CAISELGQGGRNIQYF.

The J gene is TRBJ2-7, the V gene TRBV28; 7 nucleotides agree with TRBD2. V lost 7 bases and J lost 3; bases outside the gene matches: 12. The germline V gene encodes CDR1 MDHEN and CDR2 SYDVKM. The CDR3 sequence is 15 residues long. DNA for the CDR3: TGTGCCAGCACCCCGACAGACCAGCGGGACTACGAGCAGTACTTC. Translated: CASTPTDQRDYEQYF.

The chain employs TRBV28 and TRBJ2-7; D is perhaps TRBD1 (5 bases). The CDR3 is made up of 13 amino acids. V lost 5 bases, J lost 4 bases, and 12 bases lay in between. Germline lookup yields CDR1 MDHEN and CDR2 SYDVKM. The CDR3 here is CASSLYGAYEQYF. CDR3 nucleotide sequence: TGTGCCAGCAGTCTATATGGGGCATACGAGCAGTACTTC.

The chain is built from TRBV21-1 and TRBJ1-6. TRBV21-1 is assigned pseudogene status. The CDR3 runs to 19 residues. The CDR3 nucleotides read TGTGCCAGCAGCAATGAGAGACTCGGGACTTTACGAGGGAATTCACCCCTCCACTTT. The encoded protein is CASSNERLGTLRGNSPLHF.

The V gene is TRBV18, the J gene TRBJ2-1; 8 bases match TRBD2. The CDR3 is 15 amino acids. After removal of 5 bases from V and 5 bases from J, the junction contained 8 bases not matched to a gene. Germline V gene data show CDR1 as KGHSH and CDR2 as LQKENI. The chain's CDR3 is CASSSLAGENNEQFF. The DNA of the CDR3 is TGTGCCAGCTCATCCCTAGCGGGCGAGAACAATGAGCAGTTCTTC.